This record concerns one T cell receptor beta chain sequence. Original data processing: Amplification of reference gene primers was used by the study to estimate nucleated cell counts. Profiling relied on immunoSEQ multiplex PCR, and the TCRdb table lists in-frame clones only, not all of them. The V and J calls and the clone size are those of that table, but D and trimming were determined from the DNA. The sample includes about 210,000 clones, 83% of them seen just once. This record comes from a study of blood T cell repertoires in COVID-19. Study summary: Samples of COVID-19 (acute and convalescent) were obtained from the United States, Italy and Spain.

Germline V gene data show CDR1 as MNHEY and CDR2 as SMNVEV (reference sequence). CDR3 length: 14 amino acids. V dropped 6 bases and J dropped 5 bases, with 16 bases sitting between them. Sequencing used peripheral blood. This TCR derives from a middle-aged woman with active or convalescent COVID-19. This chain connects TRBV27 to TRBJ1-2; possible D gene TRBD1, 6 bases. This CDR3 is CASSLVAGEYGYTF. In nucleotides, the CDR3 is TGTGCCAGCAGCTTGGTCGCAGGGGAATATGGCTACACCTTC.